This TCR beta chain comes out of a study of patients and donors after allogeneic stem cell transplantation. J gave up 3 bases and V 5 bases, and 15 bases lay outside the gene matches. Germline V gene lookup returns CDR1 DFQATT and CDR2 SNEGSKA (reference sequence). The CDR3 runs 18 residues. This clonotype was detected once. TCRdb re-called the RT-PCR reads through MiXCR, storing one row per CDR3 protein. This sample has approximately 200,000 distinct CDR3 sequences, with 35% to 50% found just once. Sequenced material: blood, either unsorted or a sorted T cell fraction (not recorded which). This chain uses TRBV20-1 with TRBJ2-3; 12 bases fit TRBD2. The clonotype originates from a human donor who was either an allogeneic HSCT recipient or a stem cell or donor lymphocyte infusion donor (not recorded which). It is not recorded whose cells these are; they may come from a transplant donor. CDR3 DNA sequence: TGCAGTGCTCCAGTTGGGGCTAGCGGGAGGGGGAATACAGATACGCAGTATTTT. Its protein product is CSAPVGASGRGNTDTQYF.